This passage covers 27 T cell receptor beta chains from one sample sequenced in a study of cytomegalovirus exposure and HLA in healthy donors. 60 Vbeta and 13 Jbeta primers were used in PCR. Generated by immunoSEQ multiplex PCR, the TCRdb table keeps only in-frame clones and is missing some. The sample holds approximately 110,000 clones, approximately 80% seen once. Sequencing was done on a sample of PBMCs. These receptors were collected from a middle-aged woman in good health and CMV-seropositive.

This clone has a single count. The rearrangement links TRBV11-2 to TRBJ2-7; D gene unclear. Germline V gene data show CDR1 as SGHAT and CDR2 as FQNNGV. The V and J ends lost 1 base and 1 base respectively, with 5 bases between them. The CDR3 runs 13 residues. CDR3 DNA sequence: TGTGCCAGCAGCTTAGGGCAGTCCTACGAGCAGTACTTC. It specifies CASSLGQSYEQYF.

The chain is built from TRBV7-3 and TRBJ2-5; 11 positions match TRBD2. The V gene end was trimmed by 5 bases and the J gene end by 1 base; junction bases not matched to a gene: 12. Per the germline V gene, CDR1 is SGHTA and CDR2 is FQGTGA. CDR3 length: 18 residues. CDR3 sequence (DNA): TGTGCCAGCAGCCCCCTCAGCACTAGCGGGAGTGTCCAAGAGACCCAGTACTTC. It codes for CASSPLSTSGSVQETQYF.

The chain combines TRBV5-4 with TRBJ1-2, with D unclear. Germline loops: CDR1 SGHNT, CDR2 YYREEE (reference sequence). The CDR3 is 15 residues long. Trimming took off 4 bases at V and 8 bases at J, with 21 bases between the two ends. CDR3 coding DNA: TGTGCCAGCAGCACTAACCCCGCAGCCTTAAGGGGCTACACCTTC. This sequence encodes CASSTNPAALRGYTF.

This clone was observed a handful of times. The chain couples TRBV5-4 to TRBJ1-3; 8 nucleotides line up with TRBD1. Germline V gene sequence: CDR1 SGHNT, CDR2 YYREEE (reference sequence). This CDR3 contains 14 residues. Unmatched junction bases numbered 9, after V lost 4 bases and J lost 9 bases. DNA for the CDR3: TGTGCCAGCAGCGCGGACAGGGCAAGAGGCACCATATATTTT. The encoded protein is CASSADRARGTIYF.

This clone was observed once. The CDR3 DNA follows: TGTGCCAGCAGCTCCCAGGGACTACCGGGAAACGAGCAGTACTTC. Its translation is CASSSQGLPGNEQYF. The chain uses TRBV9 and TRBJ2-7, with 7 bases aligning to TRBD2. Germline assignment: CDR1 SGDLS and CDR2 YYNGEE. The CDR3 totals 15 residues. J was trimmed by 5 bases and V by 4 bases; bases with no gene match: 12.

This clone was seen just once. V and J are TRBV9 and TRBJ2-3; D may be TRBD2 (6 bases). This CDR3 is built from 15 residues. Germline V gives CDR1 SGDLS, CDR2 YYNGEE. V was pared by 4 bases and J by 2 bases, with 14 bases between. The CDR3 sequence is CASSPRGTPTDTQYF. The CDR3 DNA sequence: TGTGCCAGCAGCCCCCGCGGGACTCCCACAGATACGCAGTATTTT. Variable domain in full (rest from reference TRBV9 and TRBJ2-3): DSGVTQTPKHLITATGQRVTLRCSPRSGDLSVYWYQQSLDQGLQFLIQYYNGEERAKGNILERFSAQQFPDLHSELNLSSLELGDSALYFCASSPRGTPTDTQYFGPGTRLTVL.

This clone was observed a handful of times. In DNA, the CDR3 is TGCGCCAGCAGCCGGACTAGCGGGAGTTCAGATACGCAGTATTTT. Protein: CASSRTSGSSDTQYF. This chain joins TRBV5-1 and TRBJ2-3, with 13 bases lining up with TRBD2. Germline V lookup: CDR1 SGHRS, CDR2 YFSETQ. J lost 4 bases, V lost 4 bases, and 3 bases had no gene match. The CDR3 spans 15 residues.

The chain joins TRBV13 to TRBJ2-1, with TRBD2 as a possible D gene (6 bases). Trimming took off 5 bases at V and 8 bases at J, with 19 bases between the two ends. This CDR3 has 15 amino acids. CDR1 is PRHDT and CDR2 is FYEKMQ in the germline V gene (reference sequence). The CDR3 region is CASSPRSLALDEQFF. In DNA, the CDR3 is TGTGCCAGCAGCCCCCGATCCCTAGCGTTGGATGAGCAGTTCTTC.

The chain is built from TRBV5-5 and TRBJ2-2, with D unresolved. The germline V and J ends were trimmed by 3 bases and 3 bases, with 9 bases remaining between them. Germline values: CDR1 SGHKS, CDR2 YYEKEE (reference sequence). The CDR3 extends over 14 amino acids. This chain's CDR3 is CASSSIADTGELFF. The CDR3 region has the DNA TGTGCCAGCAGCTCCATCGCGGACACCGGGGAGCTGTTTTTT.

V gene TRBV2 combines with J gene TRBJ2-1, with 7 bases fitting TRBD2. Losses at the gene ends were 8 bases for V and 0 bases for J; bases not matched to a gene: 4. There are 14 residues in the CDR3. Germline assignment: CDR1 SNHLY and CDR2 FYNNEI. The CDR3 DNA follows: TGTGCCAGCGACGGCGGGAGCTCCTACAATGAGCAGTTCTTC. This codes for CASDGGSSYNEQFF.

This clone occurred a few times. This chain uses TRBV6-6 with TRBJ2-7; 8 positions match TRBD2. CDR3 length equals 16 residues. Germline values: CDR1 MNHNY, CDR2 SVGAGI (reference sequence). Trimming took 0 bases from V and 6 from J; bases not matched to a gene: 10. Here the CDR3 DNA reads TGTGCCAGCAGTTACTCTGGGGGCGGGAGGAGGGGCGAGCAGTACTTC. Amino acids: CASSYSGGGRRGEQYF.

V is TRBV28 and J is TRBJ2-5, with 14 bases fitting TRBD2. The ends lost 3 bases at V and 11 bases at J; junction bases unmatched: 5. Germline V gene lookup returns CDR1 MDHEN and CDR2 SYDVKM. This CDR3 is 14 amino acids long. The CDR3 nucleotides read TGTGCCAGCAGTTTGGGACTAGCGGGAGCCTATCAGTACTTC. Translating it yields CASSLGLAGAYQYF.

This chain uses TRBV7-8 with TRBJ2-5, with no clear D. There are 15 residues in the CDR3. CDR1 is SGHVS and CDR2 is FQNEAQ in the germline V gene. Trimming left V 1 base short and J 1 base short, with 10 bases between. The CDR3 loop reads CASSLGQAFQETQYF. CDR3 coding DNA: TGTGCCAGCAGCTTAGGGCAGGCGTTCCAAGAGACCCAGTACTTC.

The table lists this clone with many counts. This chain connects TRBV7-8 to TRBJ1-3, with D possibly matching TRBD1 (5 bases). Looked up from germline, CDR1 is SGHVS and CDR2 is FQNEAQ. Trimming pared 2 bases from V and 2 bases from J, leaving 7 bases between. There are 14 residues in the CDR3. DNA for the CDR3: TGTGCCAGCAGCTTAAGACAGCCTGGAAACACCATATATTTT. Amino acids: CASSLRQPGNTIYF.

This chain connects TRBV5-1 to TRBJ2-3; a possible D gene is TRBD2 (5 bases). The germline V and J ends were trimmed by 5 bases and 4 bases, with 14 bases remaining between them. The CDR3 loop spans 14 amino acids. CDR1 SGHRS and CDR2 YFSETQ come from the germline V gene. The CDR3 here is CASSISGFPDTQYF. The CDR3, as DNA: TGCGCCAGCAGTATTTCGGGGTTCCCAGATACGCAGTATTTT.

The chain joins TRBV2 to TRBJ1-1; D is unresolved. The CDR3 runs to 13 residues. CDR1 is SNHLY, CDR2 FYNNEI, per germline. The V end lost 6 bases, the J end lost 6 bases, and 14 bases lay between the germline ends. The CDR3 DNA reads TGTGCCAGCAGCTTCGGTCTACGGGCTGAAGCTTTCTTT. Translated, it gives CASSFGLRAEAFF.

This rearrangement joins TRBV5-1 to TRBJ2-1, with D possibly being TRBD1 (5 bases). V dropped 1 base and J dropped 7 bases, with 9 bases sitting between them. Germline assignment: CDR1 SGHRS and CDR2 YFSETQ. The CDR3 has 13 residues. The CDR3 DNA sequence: TGCGCCAGCAGCTTGACAGGCGCAAATGAGCAGTTCTTC. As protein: CASSLTGANEQFF. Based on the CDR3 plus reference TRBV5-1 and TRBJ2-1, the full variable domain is KAGVTQTPRYLIKTRGQQVTLSCSPISGHRSVSWYQQTPGQGLQFLFEYFSETQRNKGNFPGRFSGRQFSNSRSEMNVSTLELGDSALYLCASSLTGANEQFFGPGTRLTVL.

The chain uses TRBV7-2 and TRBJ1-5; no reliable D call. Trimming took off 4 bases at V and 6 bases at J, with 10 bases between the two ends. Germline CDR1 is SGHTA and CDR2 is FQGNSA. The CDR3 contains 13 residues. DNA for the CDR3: TGTGCCAGCAGCTGGACTGTTAGTCAGCCCCAGCATTTT. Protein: CASSWTVSQPQHF.

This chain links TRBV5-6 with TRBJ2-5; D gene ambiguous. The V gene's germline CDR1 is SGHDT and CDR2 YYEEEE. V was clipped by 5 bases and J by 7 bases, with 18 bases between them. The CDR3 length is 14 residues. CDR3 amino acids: CASRDSRGSATQYF. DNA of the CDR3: TGTGCCAGCAGAGACTCACGAGGTTCAGCGACCCAGTACTTC.

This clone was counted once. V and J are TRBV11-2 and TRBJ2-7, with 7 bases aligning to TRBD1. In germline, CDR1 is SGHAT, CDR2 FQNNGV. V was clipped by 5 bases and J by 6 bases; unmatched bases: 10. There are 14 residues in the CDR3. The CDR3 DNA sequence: TGTGCCAGCAGCCTCGGACAGGTCGAGTTCGAGCAGTACTTC. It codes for CASSLGQVEFEQYF.

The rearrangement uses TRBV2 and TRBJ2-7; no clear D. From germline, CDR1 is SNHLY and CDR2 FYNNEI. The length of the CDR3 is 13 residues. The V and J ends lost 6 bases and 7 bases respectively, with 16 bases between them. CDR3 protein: CASRPQLIWEQYF. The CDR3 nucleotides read TGTGCCAGCAGGCCCCAACTGATATGGGAGCAGTACTTC.

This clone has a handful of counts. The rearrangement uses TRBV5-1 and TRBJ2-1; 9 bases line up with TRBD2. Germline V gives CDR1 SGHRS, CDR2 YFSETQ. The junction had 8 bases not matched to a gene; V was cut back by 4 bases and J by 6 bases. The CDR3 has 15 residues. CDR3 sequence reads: CASSPLAGKTNEQFF. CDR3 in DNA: TGCGCCAGCAGCCCACTAGCGGGTAAGACCAATGAGCAGTTCTTC.

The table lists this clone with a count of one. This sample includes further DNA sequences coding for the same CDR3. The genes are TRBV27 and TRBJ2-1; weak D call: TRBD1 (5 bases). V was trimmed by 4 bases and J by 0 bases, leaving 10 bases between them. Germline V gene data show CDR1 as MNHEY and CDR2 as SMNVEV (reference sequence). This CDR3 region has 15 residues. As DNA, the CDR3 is TGTGCCAGCAGTTCCAGGGTAAGCTCCTACAATGAGCAGTTCTTC. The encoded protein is CASSSRVSSYNEQFF.

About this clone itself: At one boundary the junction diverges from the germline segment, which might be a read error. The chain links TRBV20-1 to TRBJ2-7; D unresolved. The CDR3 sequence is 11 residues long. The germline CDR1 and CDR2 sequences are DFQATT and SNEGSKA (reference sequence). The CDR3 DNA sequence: TGCAGTGCTAGCCTCTCCCACGAGCAGTACTTC. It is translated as CSASLSHEQYF.

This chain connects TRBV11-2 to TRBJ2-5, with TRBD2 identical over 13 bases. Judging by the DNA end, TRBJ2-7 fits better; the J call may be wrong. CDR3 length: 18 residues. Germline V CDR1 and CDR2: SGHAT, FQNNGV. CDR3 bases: TGTGCCAGCACAAAGACCCGGACTAGCGGGAGTGGTTCCTACGAGCAGTACTTC. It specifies CASTKTRTSGSGSYEQYF.

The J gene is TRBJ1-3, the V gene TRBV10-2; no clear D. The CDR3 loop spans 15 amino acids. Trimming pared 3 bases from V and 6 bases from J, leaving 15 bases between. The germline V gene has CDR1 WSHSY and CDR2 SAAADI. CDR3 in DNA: TGCGCCAGCAGTGACGGCACCGGGATGGCAAACACCATATATTTT. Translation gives CASSDGTGMANTIYF.

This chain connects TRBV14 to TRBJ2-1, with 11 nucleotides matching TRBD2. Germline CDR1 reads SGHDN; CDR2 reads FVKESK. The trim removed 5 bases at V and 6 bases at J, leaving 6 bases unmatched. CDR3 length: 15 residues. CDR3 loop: CASSTLAGAPNEQFF. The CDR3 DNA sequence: TGTGCCAGCAGCACACTAGCGGGAGCCCCCAATGAGCAGTTCTTC.